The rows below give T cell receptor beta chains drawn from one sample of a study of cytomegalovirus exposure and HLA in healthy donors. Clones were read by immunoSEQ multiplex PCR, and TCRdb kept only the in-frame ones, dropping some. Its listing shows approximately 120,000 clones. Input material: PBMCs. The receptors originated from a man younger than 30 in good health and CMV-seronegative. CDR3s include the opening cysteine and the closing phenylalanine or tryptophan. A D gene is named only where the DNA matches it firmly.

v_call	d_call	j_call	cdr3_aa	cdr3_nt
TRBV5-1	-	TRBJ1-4	CASSSREGANEKLFF	TGCGCCAGCAGCTCCCGGGAGGGGGCTAATGAAAAACTGTTTTTT
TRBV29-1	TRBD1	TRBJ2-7	CSVQILTGIRVYEQYF	TGCAGCGTTCAAATACTGACAGGGATTAGGGTCTACGAGCAGTACTTC
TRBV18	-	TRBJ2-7	CASSPLSGYEQYF	TGTGCCAGCTCACCACTTTCCGGCTACGAGCAGTACTTC
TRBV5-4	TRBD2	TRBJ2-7	CASSSGTSGSVYEQYF	TGTGCCAGCAGCTCAGGGACTAGCGGGAGCGTATACGAGCAGTACTTC
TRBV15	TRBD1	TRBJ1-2	CATSKHGQGLNYGYTF	TGTGCCACCAGCAAGCATGGACAGGGCCTCAACTATGGCTACACCTTC
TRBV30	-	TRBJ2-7	CAWSSVPGGEQYF	TGTGCCTGGAGTTCGGTTCCGGGCGGGGAGCAGTACTTC
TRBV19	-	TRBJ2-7	CASSEGSYYEQYF	TGTGCCAGTAGTGAGGGCAGTTATTACGAGCAGTACTTC
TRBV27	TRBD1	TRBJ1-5	CASSLTGTNQPQHF	TGTGCCAGCAGTTTGACAGGGACCAATCAGCCCCAGCATTTT
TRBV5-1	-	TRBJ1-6	CASSWDSANSPLHF	TGCGCCAGCAGCTGGGACTCCGCAAATTCACCCCTCCACTTT
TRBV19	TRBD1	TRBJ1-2	CASSPRDRGESFYGYTF	TGTGCCAGTAGTCCTAGGGACAGGGGAGAGAGCTTCTATGGCTACACCTTC
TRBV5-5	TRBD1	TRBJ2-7	CASSFRDRSYEQYF	TGTGCCAGCAGCTTCCGGGACAGGAGCTACGAGCAGTACTTC
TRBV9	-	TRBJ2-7	CASSAGPEQYF	TGTGCCAGCAGCGCAGGGCCCGAGCAGTACTTC
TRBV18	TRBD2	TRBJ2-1	CASSPALAGYNEQFF	TGTGCCAGCTCACCAGCACTAGCGGGGTACAATGAGCAGTTCTTC
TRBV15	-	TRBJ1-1	CATTLEGGTEAFF	TGTGCCACCACTCTAGAGGGGGGGACTGAAGCTTTCTTT
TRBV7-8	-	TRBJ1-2	CASSLRTRDGYTF	TGTGCCAGCAGCCTAAGGACGAGGGATGGCTACACCTTC
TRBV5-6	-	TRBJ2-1	CASSPQTVTYNEQFF	TGTGCCAGCAGCCCCCAGACAGTTACCTACAATGAGCAGTTCTTC
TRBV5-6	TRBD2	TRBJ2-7	CASSFWTSGKYYEQYF	TGTGCCAGCAGCTTCTGGACTAGCGGGAAATATTACGAGCAGTACTTC
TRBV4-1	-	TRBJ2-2	CASSLENTGTLHGELFF	TGCGCCAGCAGCCTCGAGAATACAGGGACACTGCACGGGGAGCTGTTTTTT